The source of this T cell receptor (beta chain) is a study of read filtering for tumor transcriptome and immune sequencing. This clonotype has at least ten counts. Trimming shortened V by 7 bases and J by 0 bases, and 14 bases separated the two germline ends. Germline V CDR1 and CDR2: SQVTM, ANQGSEA. The length of the CDR3 is 14 residues. This library used roughly 400 ng RNA and molecular barcoded adaptors spanning alpha/delta and beta/gamma chains. Via MiXCR, TCRdb re-called the reads, giving one row per CDR3 protein. The sample holds approximately 60,000 distinct CDR3 sequences, 20% to 25% seen once.

The V call is TRBV29-1, the J call TRBJ2-3; D could derive from TRBD1 or TRBD2 (6 bases each). The source is a donor aged 40 or over with multiple myeloma. The sequenced sample consisted of a population of CD138-negative cells sorted from bone marrow. CDR3 sequence (DNA): TGCAGCGCCGGAGGGGGAATGAGCACAGATACGCAGTATTTT. It specifies CSAGGGMSTDTQYF.